The 20 T cell receptor beta chains below come from one sample, sequenced in a study of breast tumors, draining lymph nodes, adjacent tissues. Each CDR3 protein is one row after TCRdb ran MiXCR on the multiplex PCR reads. The repertoire includes approximately 280,000 distinct CDR3 sequences, roughly 30% of them detected once, and over 0.95% sits in the top ten. Breast cancer patients provided tissue from their axillary draining lymph nodes. Sample: axillary lymph node tissue. These receptors all stem from a female donor with breast cancer. Some clones in this sample may be carry-over from other donors' samples.

This clonotype was observed many times. The CDR3 nucleotides read TGTGCCAGCAGGCGACAGGGGGCGAATTCACCCCTCCACTTT. As protein: CASRRQGANSPLHF. V and J are TRBV6-5 and TRBJ1-6, with 10 bases fitting TRBD1. The V segment lost 6 bases and the J segment 7 bases; nucleotides outside the gene matches: 3. Germline lookup yields CDR1 MNHEY and CDR2 SVGAGI. The CDR3 consists of 14 residues.

This clonotype has ten or more counts. V gene TRBV2 combines with J gene TRBJ1-5; maybe TRBD1 (6 bases). CDR1 is SNHLY, CDR2 FYNNEI, per germline. CDR3 length equals 13 residues. Trimming shortened V by 6 bases and J by 5 bases, and 11 bases separated the two germline ends. Written as DNA, the CDR3 is TGTGCCAGCAGACAGGGCTGGGATCAGCCCCAGCATTTT. It is translated as CASRQGWDQPQHF. Looking up the rest from reference TRBV2 and TRBJ1-5 gives the full variable domain: EPEVTQTPSHQVTQMGQEVILRCVPISNHLYFYWYRQILGQKVEFLVSFYNNEISEKSEIFDDQFSVERPDGSNFTLKIRSTKLEDSAMYFCASRQGWDQPQHFGDGTRLSIL.

The table lists this clonotype with a few counts. Sequence at one end of the junction differs from germline and may be a read error. The rearrangement joins TRBV11-2 to TRBJ2-1, with D unclear. Germline V gives CDR1 SGHAT, CDR2 FQNNGV. The CDR3 runs to 12 residues. CDR3 DNA: TGTGCCAGCAGCCAGGTGGGGAATGGGCAGTTCTTC. Protein: CASSQVGNGQFF.

This clonotype was seen many times. The chain joins TRBV29-1 to TRBJ2-1; D gene ambiguous. This CDR3 spans 15 amino acids. Per germline, CDR1 SQVTM and CDR2 ANQGSEA. Trimming stripped 3 bases from V and 5 bases from J, with 17 bases between. The CDR3 sequence is CSVDRNWVLDNEQFF. The CDR3 DNA reads TGCAGCGTTGACAGGAATTGGGTTTTGGACAATGAGCAGTTCTTC.

This clonotype was observed a handful of times. This chain links TRBV6-1 with TRBJ2-1, with a tentative D call TRBD2 (5 bases). The germline gives CDR1 MNHNS, CDR2 SASEGT. This CDR3 comprises 16 residues. Trimming took off 2 bases at V and 2 bases at J, with 13 bases between the two ends. Here the CDR3 DNA reads TGTGCCAGCAGTGAAATGGCGGGCGGCGCCTACAATGAGCAGTTCTTC. Protein sequence: CASSEMAGGAYNEQFF.

This clonotype was detected many times. V is TRBV30 and J is TRBJ1-4; no clear D gene. Germline CDR1 is GTSNPN and CDR2 is SVGIG (reference sequence). Deletions cut 0 bases from V and 3 bases from J, with 8 bases between. This CDR3 region has 14 residues. Here the CDR3 DNA reads TGTGCCTGGAGTGTTGGAAGGGCTAATGAAAAACTGTTTTTT. It codes for CAWSVGRANEKLFF.

This clonotype was recorded at least ten times. The CDR3 loop reads CASSLGLSGANVLTF. The DNA for the CDR3 is TGCGCCAGCAGCTTGGGACTCTCTGGGGCCAACGTCCTGACTTTC. The J gene is TRBJ2-6, the V gene TRBV5-1, with D unclear. The CDR3 has 15 amino acids. Per germline, CDR1 SGHRS and CDR2 YFSETQ. Trimming took 0 bases from V and 0 from J, leaving 4 bases between them. Based on the CDR3 plus reference TRBV5-1 and TRBJ2-6, the full variable domain is KAGVTQTPRYLIKTRGQQVTLSCSPISGHRSVSWYQQTPGQGLQFLFEYFSETQRNKGNFPGRFSGRQFSNSRSEMNVSTLELGDSALYLCASSLGLSGANVLTFGAGSRLTVL.

The chain couples TRBV11-2 to TRBJ1-2; no clear D. Germline V gene data show CDR1 as SGHAT and CDR2 as FQNNGV. This CDR3 contains 15 residues. V gave up 2 bases and J gave up 0 bases, with 10 bases separating them. The CDR3 here is CASSLTGMANYGYTF. DNA of the CDR3: TGTGCCAGCAGCTTAACGGGAATGGCTAACTATGGCTACACCTTC.

This clonotype was observed at least ten times. The chain links TRBV12-3 or TRBV12-4 to TRBJ2-1; 7 bases are a match to TRBD2. This CDR3 spans 14 amino acids. V dropped 6 bases and J dropped 5; count of bases not matched to a gene: 7. DNA for the CDR3: TGTGCCAGCAGCCCTTTCGGGGGGAACAATGAGCAGTTCTTC. Amino acids: CASSPFGGNNEQFF.

With respect to this clonotype: The final CDR3 position lacks the conserved phenylalanine or tryptophan, pointing to a likely read error. This sequence joins TRBV14 and TRBJ2-5; the D gene could be TRBD1 or TRBD2 (5 bases each). This CDR3 comprises 17 residues. The germline V gene has CDR1 SGHDN and CDR2 FVKESK. Here the CDR3 reads CASSQGVGTVYQEAQYL. The CDR3 DNA follows: TGTGCCAGCAGCCAAGGGGTCGGGACCGTATACCAAGAGGCCCAGTACCTC.

This clonotype was counted at least ten times. The chain links TRBV12-3 or TRBV12-4 to TRBJ2-5, with TRBD1 matching 8 bases. This CDR3 is 14 amino acids long. The junction had 3 bases not matched to a gene; V was cut back by 4 bases and J by 2 bases. Here the CDR3 DNA reads TGTGCCAGCAGTTGGGACAGGAAGCAAGAGACCCAGTACTTC. Its translation is CASSWDRKQETQYF.

The chain employs TRBV28 and TRBJ2-3; the D gene is possibly TRBD2 (6 bases). The germline V gene encodes CDR1 MDHEN and CDR2 SYDVKM. This CDR3 comprises 15 residues. V lost 7 bases and J lost 1, with 15 bases in between. CDR3 in DNA: TGTGCCAGCATCTATCGGGAGTGGGGCACAGATACGCAGTATTTT. The encoded protein is CASIYREWGTDTQYF.

Comment on this clonotype: A much larger clone lies one base from this, so it may be a read error. The chain couples TRBV4-1 to TRBJ2-5; 11 bases match TRBD2. CDR1 is MGHRA, CDR2 YSYEKL, per germline. With V trimmed by 1 base and J by 4 bases, 11 bases remained unmatched. The CDR3 loop spans 18 amino acids. The CDR3 spells CASSQGHTSGSVTETQYF. The DNA of the CDR3 is TGCGCCAGCAGCCAAGGTCATACTAGCGGGAGTGTCACAGAGACCCAGTACTTC.

On this clonotype itself: This may arise from a read error, as a much more abundant clone is one base away. The rearrangement joins TRBV5-8 to TRBJ2-7; tentative D call: TRBD1 (5 bases). From germline, CDR1 is SGHTS and CDR2 YDEGEE. Trimming took 2 bases from V and 6 from J, leaving 15 bases between them. The CDR3 has 14 residues. The CDR3 sequence is CASSFATATFEQYF. CDR3 DNA sequence: TGTGCCAGCAGCTTCGCGACAGCCACTTTCGAGCAGTACTTC.

This clonotype has ten or more counts. The V call is TRBV2, the J call TRBJ2-7; the D gene is possibly TRBD2 (5 bases). Between the trimmed V and J ends, which lost 6 bases and 0 bases, there was a span of 12 bases. The CDR3 is 14 residues long. Germline loops: CDR1 SNHLY, CDR2 FYNNEI. CDR3 amino acids: CASRVSGSSYEQYF. CDR3 bases: TGTGCCAGCAGGGTAAGCGGTTCCTCCTACGAGCAGTACTTC. Combining the CDR3 with reference TRBV2 and TRBJ2-7 gives the whole variable domain EPEVTQTPSHQVTQMGQEVILRCVPISNHLYFYWYRQILGQKVEFLVSFYNNEISEKSEIFDDQFSVERPDGSNFTLKIRSTKLEDSAMYFCASRVSGSSYEQYFGPGTRLTVT.

This sequence joins TRBV6-1 and TRBJ2-2; weak D call: TRBD2 (6 bases). CDR1 is MNHNS and CDR2 is SASEGT in the germline V gene. The CDR3 consists of 16 residues. Trimming cost V 0 bases and J 4 bases, with 12 bases left between them. In DNA form, the CDR3 reads TGTGCCAGCAGTGAAGCTTCAGGACTAAGCACCGGGGAGCTGTTTTTT. Its translation is CASSEASGLSTGELFF.

This clonotype was seen repeatedly, ten times or more. The V and J genes are TRBV6-1 and TRBJ2-5, with 7 positions matching TRBD1. This CDR3 region has 13 residues. V shed 8 bases, J shed 2 bases, and the junction held 5 bases outside the gene matches. CDR1 and CDR2 from the germline V gene are MNHNS and SASEGT. CDR3 in amino acids: CASVWDSQETQYF. In DNA form, the CDR3 reads TGTGCCAGCGTCTGGGACAGTCAAGAGACCCAGTACTTC.

This chain connects TRBV18 to TRBJ2-7; a weak D match, TRBD1 (5 bases). Trimming took off 0 bases at V and 6 bases at J, with 12 bases between the two ends. CDR1 and CDR2 from the germline V gene are KGHSH and LQKENI. The CDR3 length is 14 residues. The CDR3 bases are TGTGCCAGCTCACCACCGTTCCTTACAGGCGAGCAGTACTTC. Translating gives CASSPPFLTGEQYF. The full variable domain, in which reference TRBV18 and TRBJ2-7 provide the parts outside the CDR3, is NAGVMQNPRHLVRRRGQEARLRCSPMKGHSHVYWYRQLPEEGLKFMVYLQKENIIDESGMPKERFSAEFPKEGPSILRIQQVVRGDSAAYFCASSPPFLTGEQYFGPGTRLTVT.

The table lists this clonotype with many counts. The V gene is TRBV12-3 or TRBV12-4, the J gene TRBJ2-7; TRBD2 matches 13 bases. Trimming cost V 3 bases and J 1 base; bases outside gene matches: 3. The CDR3 extends over 16 amino acids. CDR3 DNA: TGTGCCAGCAGTTTGGGACTAGCGGGATTTTCCTACGAGCAGTACTTC. It encodes CASSLGLAGFSYEQYF.

This clonotype was seen a few times. The genes are TRBV11-1 and TRBJ2-3, with 14 bases that match TRBD2. The J segment lost 6 bases and the V segment lost 5 bases, leaving 10 bases of the junction unmatched. Germline V gene lookup returns CDR1 SGHAT and CDR2 FQDESV (reference sequence). The CDR3 contains 17 residues. CDR3 sequence (DNA): TGTGCCAGCAGCCTCCTACCGGGACTAGCGGGAGAGGATACGCAGTATTTT. Translated: CASSLLPGLAGEDTQYF. Full variable domain (outside the CDR3, taken from reference TRBV11-1 and TRBJ2-3): EAEVAQSPRYKITEKSQAVAFWCDPISGHATLYWYRQILGQGPELLVQFQDESVVDDSQLPKDRFSAERLKGVDSTLKIQPAELGDSAMYLCASSLLPGLAGEDTQYFGPGTRLTVL.